These 19 T cell receptor beta chains share one sample of origin, sequenced in a study of T cell responses to AZD1222 COVID-19 vaccine. The method was immunoSEQ multiplex PCR; TCRdb's version includes in-frame clones alone and lacks a portion of them. This table holds 110,000 or so clones, about 91% found once. Sequencing used peripheral blood, obtained 28 days after the second AZD1222 dose. The receptors stem from an adult who received the AZD1222 COVID-19 vaccine.

The chain links TRBV6-2 or TRBV6-3 to TRBJ2-3; D ambiguous. The CDR3 is 14 amino acids. V was pared by 2 bases and J by 1 base, with 7 bases between. Germline CDR1 MNHEY, CDR2 SVGEGT. The CDR3 region has the DNA TGTGCCAGCAGTTACGGTACAGGCACAGATACGCAGTATTTT. Protein sequence: CASSYGTGTDTQYF.

The genes are TRBV13 and TRBJ2-5; either TRBD1 or TRBD2 may supply D (5 bases each). V was pared by 3 bases and J by 5 bases, with 7 bases between. This CDR3 comprises 12 residues. Germline V CDR1 and CDR2: PRHDT, FYEKMQ (reference sequence). The CDR3: CASSLGVETQYF. CDR3 sequence (DNA): TGTGCCAGCAGCTTGGGGGTTGAGACCCAGTACTTC.

The J gene is TRBJ2-2, the V gene TRBV29-1; TRBD2 aligns across 7 bases. This CDR3 contains 13 residues. V dropped 6 bases and J dropped 7; count of bases not matched to a gene: 8. CDR1 and CDR2 from the germline V gene are SQVTM and ANQGSEA. The CDR3 here is CSVRGLGGGELFF. The CDR3 DNA follows: TGCAGCGTGCGAGGACTAGGCGGCGGGGAGCTGTTTTTT.

This chain connects TRBV7-2 to TRBJ2-1; no firm D call. Germline CDR1 is SGHTA and CDR2 is FQGNSA. This CDR3 is 15 amino acids long. V lost 5 bases to trimming and J lost 0 bases, with 11 bases between them. The CDR3 nucleotides are TGTGCCAGCAGCCTGGACGCGAGCTCCTACAATGAGCAGTTCTTC. Amino acid sequence: CASSLDASSYNEQFF.

This rearrangement joins TRBV10-2 to TRBJ2-7; D possibly corresponds to TRBD1 (6 bases). The CDR3 totals 13 residues. Germline CDR1 reads WSHSY; CDR2 reads SAAADI. Trimming left V 8 bases short and J 5 bases short, with 16 bases between. CDR3 sequence reads: CASARGQNNEQYF. The CDR3 bases are TGCGCCAGCGCCCGAGGACAGAACAACGAGCAGTACTTC.

The chain employs TRBV2 and TRBJ2-5, with D possibly matching TRBD2 (5 bases). Germline CDR1 is SNHLY and CDR2 is FYNNEI. V lost 8 bases and J lost 5, with 21 bases in between. This CDR3 spans 15 amino acids. CDR3 coding DNA: TGTGCCAGCGAAAGAAATCCGAGGGTAGGGGAGACCCAGTACTTC. Translating it yields CASERNPRVGETQYF.

The chain uses TRBV28 and TRBJ1-5; TRBD1 matches 7 bases. The CDR3 contains 17 residues. Germline CDR1 is MDHEN and CDR2 is SYDVKM. V was clipped by 2 bases and J by 0 bases; unmatched bases: 7. CDR3 coding DNA: TGTGCCAGCAGTTTAGCTATGGACAGGTTTAGCAATCAGCCCCAGCATTTT. Translation gives CASSLAMDRFSNQPQHF.

The chain employs TRBV21-1 and TRBJ1-2. TRBV21-1 is classified as a pseudogene. The CDR3 runs to 23 residues. The CDR3 DNA reads as TGTGCCAGCAGCAAAAGGGGGAGGAACACCCAGCTTAAGGGTAGCAGTCGGATGAATGGCTACACCTTC. Its translation is CASSKRGRNTQLKGSSRMNGYTF.

A remark on this clone: Other DNA sequences in the same sample also yield this CDR3. The chain is built from TRBV28 and TRBJ1-2; TRBD1 matches 7 bases. In germline, CDR1 is MDHEN, CDR2 SYDVKM. The trim removed 2 bases at V and 4 bases at J, leaving 4 bases unmatched. The CDR3 has 14 residues. CDR3 sequence (DNA): TGTGCCAGCAGTTTAAGGGGGCGGTTCTATGGCTACACCTTC. Encoded protein: CASSLRGRFYGYTF.

The chain is built from TRBV27 and TRBJ2-1; maybe TRBD1 (6 bases). Germline CDR1 and CDR2: MNHEY and SMNVEV (reference sequence). Trimming pared 7 bases from V and 6 bases from J, leaving 13 bases between. The CDR3 spans 13 residues. The CDR3 sequence is CASTDRFVNEQFF. For the CDR3, the DNA is TGTGCCAGCACAGACAGGTTCGTCAATGAGCAGTTCTTC.

CDR3 nucleotide sequence: TGTGCCACCAGCAGAGATGACCCTCAGTGGCCTATTCAGTACTTC. Residues: CATSRDDPQWPIQYF. The V call is TRBV15, the J call TRBJ2-4; D unclear. The CDR3 runs to 15 residues. Germline V CDR1 and CDR2: LNHNV, YYDKDF (reference sequence). V was cut by 0 bases and J by 10 bases, with 16 bases left in between.

This CDR3 reads CATTTTSGGGSDTQYF. For the CDR3, the DNA is TGTGCCACCACCACAACTAGCGGGGGGGGGTCAGATACGCAGTATTTT. The J gene is TRBJ2-3, the V gene TRBV15; 13 bases line up with TRBD2. The CDR3 has 16 residues. V lost 7 bases and J lost 4; bases outside the gene matches: 8. Looked up from germline, CDR1 is LNHNV and CDR2 is YYDKDF (reference sequence).

Points on this clone: The same CDR3 arises from other DNA sequences in this sample as well. The V and J genes are TRBV4-1 and TRBJ2-7, with D perhaps TRBD1 (6 bases). With 4 bases removed from V and 6 bases from J, the gap between germline ends came to 19 bases. The germline CDR1 and CDR2 sequences are MGHRA and YSYEKL. The CDR3 has 15 residues. As DNA, the CDR3 is TGCGCCAGCAGCCGTGGGCCAGGGGCCCGCGGCGAGCAGTACTTC. It codes for CASSRGPGARGEQYF.

The CDR3 loop is CASSLEGGNTIYF. CDR3 nucleotides: TGTGCCAGCAGCTTGGAAGGTGGAAACACCATATATTTT. The chain links TRBV5-6 to TRBJ1-3, with unresolved D. CDR1 and CDR2 (germline): SGHDT, YYEEEE. Deletions cut 0 bases from V and 3 bases from J, with 4 bases between. This CDR3 has 13 residues.

The CDR3 reads CASGLGGWGSNQPQHF. DNA of the CDR3: TGTGCTAGTGGTTTGGGTGGATGGGGTAGCAATCAGCCCCAGCATTTT. This chain connects TRBV12-5 to TRBJ1-5; D uncertain. Germline CDR1 and CDR2: LGHNT and FRNRAP. The CDR3 sequence is 16 residues long. Trimming took off 1 base at V and 0 bases at J, with 10 bases between the two ends.

The V call is TRBV18, the J call TRBJ2-7, with 11 bases that match TRBD1. This CDR3 has 16 residues. Germline CDR1 and CDR2: KGHSH and LQKENI. The junction had 7 bases not matched to a gene; V was cut back by 4 bases and J by 2 bases. CDR3 residues: CASSQQGQGVAYEQYF. CDR3 nucleotides: TGTGCCAGCTCACAACAGGGACAGGGGGTAGCCTACGAGCAGTACTTC.

The chain has TRBV29-1 and TRBJ1-5, with 7 bases lining up with TRBD1. The CDR3 has 12 residues. Trimming at V came to 7 bases and at J to 4 bases, leaving 4 bases not matched to a gene. Germline V CDR1 and CDR2: SQVTM, ANQGSEA. This chain's CDR3 is CSAGQENQPQHF. The CDR3 nucleotides read TGCAGCGCTGGACAGGAGAATCAGCCCCAGCATTTT.

The genes are TRBV12-3 or TRBV12-4 and TRBJ1-2, with D possibly being TRBD1 (6 bases). Trimming left V 2 bases short and J 6 bases short, with 10 bases between. The CDR3 covers 13 residues. CDR3 region: CASSLWGRDGYTF. CDR3 sequence (DNA): TGTGCCAGCAGTTTATGGGGGCGCGATGGCTACACCTTC.

CDR3: CASSYSSTGANVLTF. CDR3 coding DNA: TGTGCCAGCAGTTACTCTAGTACTGGGGCCAACGTCCTGACTTTC. This chain uses TRBV6-5 with TRBJ2-6; no definite D call. The CDR3 runs to 15 residues. Trimming left V 0 bases short and J 2 bases short, with 5 bases between. CDR1 and CDR2 from the germline V gene are MNHEY and SVGAGI.